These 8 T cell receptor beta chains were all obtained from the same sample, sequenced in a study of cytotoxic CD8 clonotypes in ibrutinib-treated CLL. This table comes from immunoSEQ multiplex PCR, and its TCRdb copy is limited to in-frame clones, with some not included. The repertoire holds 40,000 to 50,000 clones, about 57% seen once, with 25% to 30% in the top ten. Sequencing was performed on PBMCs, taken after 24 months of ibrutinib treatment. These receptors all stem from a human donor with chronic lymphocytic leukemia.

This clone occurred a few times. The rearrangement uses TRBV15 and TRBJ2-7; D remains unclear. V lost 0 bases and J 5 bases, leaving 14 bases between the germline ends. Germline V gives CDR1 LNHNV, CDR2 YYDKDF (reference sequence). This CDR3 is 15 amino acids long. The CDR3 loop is CATSRDRVSNDEQYF. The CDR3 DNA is TGTGCCACCAGCAGAGATCGGGTAAGCAACGACGAGCAGTACTTC.

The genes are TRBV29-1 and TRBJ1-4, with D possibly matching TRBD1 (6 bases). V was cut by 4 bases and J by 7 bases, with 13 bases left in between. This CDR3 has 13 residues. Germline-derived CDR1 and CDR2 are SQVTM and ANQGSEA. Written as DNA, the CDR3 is TGCAGCGTTGGTCGGACAGACGGTGAAAAACTGTTTTTT. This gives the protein CSVGRTDGEKLFF.

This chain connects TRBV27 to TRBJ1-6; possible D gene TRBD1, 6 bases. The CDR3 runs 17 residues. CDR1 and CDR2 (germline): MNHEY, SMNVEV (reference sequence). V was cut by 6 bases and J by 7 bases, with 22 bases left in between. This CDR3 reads CASSRRGLLIENSPLHF. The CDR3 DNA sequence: TGTGCCAGCAGCCGCAGGGGATTGCTAATTGAAAATTCACCCCTCCACTTT.

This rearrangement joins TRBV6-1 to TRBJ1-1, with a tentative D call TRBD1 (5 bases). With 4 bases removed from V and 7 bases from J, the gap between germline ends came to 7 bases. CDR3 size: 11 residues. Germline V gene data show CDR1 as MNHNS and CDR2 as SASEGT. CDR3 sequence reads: CASSVGDEAFF. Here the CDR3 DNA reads TGTGCCAGCAGTGTAGGGGATGAAGCTTTCTTT.

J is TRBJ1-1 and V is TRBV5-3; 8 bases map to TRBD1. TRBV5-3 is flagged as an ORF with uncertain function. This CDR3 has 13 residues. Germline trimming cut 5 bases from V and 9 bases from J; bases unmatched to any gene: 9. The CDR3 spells CARSSGQGPKAFF. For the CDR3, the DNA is TGTGCCAGAAGTTCCGGACAGGGCCCCAAAGCTTTCTTT.

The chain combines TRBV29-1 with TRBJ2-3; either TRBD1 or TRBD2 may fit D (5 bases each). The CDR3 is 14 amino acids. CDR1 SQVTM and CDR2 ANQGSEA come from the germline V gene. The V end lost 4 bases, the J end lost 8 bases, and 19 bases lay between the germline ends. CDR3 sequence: CSVVGVGLGVTQYF. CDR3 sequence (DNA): TGCAGCGTTGTGGGGGTTGGCCTGGGCGTTACGCAGTATTTT.

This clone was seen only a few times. CDR3 region: CASTEPAGNTIYF. As DNA, the CDR3 is TGTGCCAGCACCGAACCCGCTGGAAACACCATATATTTT. J is TRBJ1-3 and V is TRBV28; D gene uncertain. The CDR3 has 13 residues. V lost 7 bases, J lost 2 bases, and 9 bases lay in between. Germline V gene sequence: CDR1 MDHEN, CDR2 SYDVKM.

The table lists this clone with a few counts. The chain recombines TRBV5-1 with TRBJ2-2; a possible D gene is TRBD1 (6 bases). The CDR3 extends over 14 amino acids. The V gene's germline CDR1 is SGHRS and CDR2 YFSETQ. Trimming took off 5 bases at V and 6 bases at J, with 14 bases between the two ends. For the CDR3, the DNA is TGCGCCAGCAGGCTACAACAGGGTGCCGGGGAGCTGTTTTTT. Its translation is CASRLQQGAGELFF.